This T cell receptor (beta chain) was sequenced in a study of cytomegalovirus exposure and HLA in healthy donors. Comments on this clone: Its matching antigen is unknown.

It was with 60 Vbeta and 13 Jbeta primers that the PCR ran. Libraries were prepared by immunoSEQ multiplex PCR; TCRdb keeps only in-frame clonotypes and omits some of them. The sample carries some 170,000 clones, roughly 85% recorded once. This CDR3 region has 15 residues. Germline CDR1 SNHLY, CDR2 FYNNEI. The V and J ends lost 6 bases and 0 bases, in that order; junction bases with no gene match: 5. Whole-study findings and limits: Cytomegalovirus association was assigned to approximately 160 TCR beta chains. In a later analysis, HLA-associated TCR beta chains were more clonally expanded than equally common others.

This sequence originates from a man between 40 and 49 years old in good health and CMV-seronegative. The sample consisted of PBMCs. This sequence joins TRBV2 and TRBJ1-5; TRBD1 matches 7 bases. The chain's CDR3 is CASRPGQHSNQPQHF. CDR3 nucleotides: TGTGCCAGCAGGCCGGGACAGCATAGCAATCAGCCCCAGCATTTT.